This passage covers 8 T cell receptor beta chains from one sample sequenced in a study of beta chain features in type 1 diabetes. Study conclusions and caveats: Researchers report that Type 1 diabetes patients had moderately but significantly shorter TCRB CDR3s across all four CD4+ subsets.

Which antigens these TCRs recognize remains unknown. The authors reverse transcribed all of the isolated RNA, so sequencing captured expressed TCRB transcripts. Clones were sequenced by immunoSEQ multiplex PCR, and TCRdb holds only the in-frame ones, with some missing. This table holds roughly 300,000 clones, more than 13% found once. The sample consisted of naive CD4+ T cells from blood. Receptors were obtained from a man aged 25 to 40 with type 1 diabetes.

The V gene is TRBV7-9, the J gene TRBJ2-1; possible D gene TRBD2, 7 bases. CDR1 and CDR2 (germline): SEHNR, FQNEAQ (reference sequence). V was cut by 5 bases and J by 4 bases, with 18 bases left in between. The CDR3 is 16 residues long. This chain's CDR3 is CASSEASGQIYNEQFF. CDR3 sequence (DNA): TGTGCCAGCAGCGAGGCTAGCGGACAGATATACAATGAGCAGTTCTTC.

This clone was seen only a few times. This sample includes further DNA sequences coding for the same CDR3. The chain joins TRBV30 to TRBJ1-5, with TRBD1 as a possible D gene (5 bases). V dropped 0 bases and J dropped 5 bases, with 8 bases sitting between them. This CDR3 contains 13 residues. Germline-derived CDR1 and CDR2 are GTSNPN and SVGIG (reference sequence). CDR3 in DNA: TGTGCCTGGAGTGTGGGGGGTGATCAGCCCCAGCATTTT. Translation: CAWSVGGDQPQHF.

This clone was seen a handful of times. The rearrangement links TRBV4-2 to TRBJ2-6; D is perhaps TRBD2 (6 bases). Trimming left V 0 bases short and J 2 bases short, with 8 bases between. CDR3 size: 16 residues. The germline CDR1 and CDR2 sequences are LGHNA and YNFKEQ. The CDR3 DNA sequence: TGTGCCAGCAGCCAAGATCCGGGGGCTGGGGCCAACGTCCTGACTTTC. It is translated as CASSQDPGAGANVLTF.

This clone has just a few counts. The chain links TRBV7-9 to TRBJ2-5; 8 bases align to TRBD1. The CDR3 covers 15 residues. The V and J ends lost 6 bases and 4 bases, in that order; junction bases with no gene match: 10. Germline V gene data show CDR1 as SEHNR and CDR2 as FQNEAQ (reference sequence). CDR3 sequence reads: CASRRTGHPIETQYF. CDR3 nucleotide sequence: TGTGCCAGCAGAAGGACAGGGCACCCAATAGAGACCCAGTACTTC.

The V call is TRBV27, the J call TRBJ2-1; D gene uncertain. Trimming took 3 bases from V and 6 from J, leaving 15 bases between them. This CDR3 has 15 residues. The V gene's germline CDR1 is MNHEY and CDR2 SMNVEV (reference sequence). The CDR3 DNA reads TGTGCCAGCAGTTTTTTACTATCAAAGTTCAATGAGCAGTTCTTC. Translating it yields CASSFLLSKFNEQFF.

This clone showed up just a few times. This rearrangement joins TRBV29-1 to TRBJ2-2; TRBD1 might be the D (5 bases). Per the germline V gene, CDR1 is SQVTM and CDR2 is ANQGSEA. V was trimmed by 4 bases and J by 0 bases, leaving 6 bases between them. This CDR3 region has 13 residues. DNA for the CDR3: TGCAGCGTTGGGACACCGAACACCGGGGAGCTGTTTTTT. Its translation is CSVGTPNTGELFF.

This clone was detected a few times. The V call is TRBV21-1, the J call TRBJ2-3; the table's D call of TRBD2 was not tested on the DNA. TRBV21-1 is deemed a pseudogene. CDR3 length: 16 residues. The CDR3 spells CASSGLAGGNTDTQYF. CDR3 sequence (DNA): TGTGCCAGCAGCGGCCTAGCGGGAGGAAACACAGATACGCAGTATTTT.

V is TRBV7-9 and J is TRBJ1-5, with 8 bases fitting TRBD1. CDR3 length equals 17 residues. From germline, CDR1 is SEHNR and CDR2 FQNEAQ (reference sequence). The V and J ends lost 5 bases and 3 bases, in that order; junction bases with no gene match: 12. CDR3 bases: TGTGCCAGCAGCCTGGGAGAGACAGGGGAGGACAATCAGCCCCAGCATTTT. It is translated as CASSLGETGEDNQPQHF.